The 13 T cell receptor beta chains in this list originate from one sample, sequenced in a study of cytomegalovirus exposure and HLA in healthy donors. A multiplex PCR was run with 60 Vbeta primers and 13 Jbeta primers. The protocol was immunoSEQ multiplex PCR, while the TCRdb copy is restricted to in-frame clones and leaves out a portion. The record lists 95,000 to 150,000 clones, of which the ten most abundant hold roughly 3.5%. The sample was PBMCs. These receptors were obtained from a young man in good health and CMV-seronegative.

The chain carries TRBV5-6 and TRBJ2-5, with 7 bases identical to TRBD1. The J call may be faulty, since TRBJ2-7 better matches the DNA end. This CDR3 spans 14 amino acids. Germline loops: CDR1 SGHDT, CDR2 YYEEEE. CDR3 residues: CASSPGQNPYEQYF. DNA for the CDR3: TGTGCCAGCAGCCCGGGACAGAACCCCTACGAGCAGTACTTC.

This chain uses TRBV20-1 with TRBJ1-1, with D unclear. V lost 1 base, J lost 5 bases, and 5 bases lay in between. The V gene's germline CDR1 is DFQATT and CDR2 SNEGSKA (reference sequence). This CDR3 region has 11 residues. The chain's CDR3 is CSARAGTEAFF. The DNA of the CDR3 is TGCAGTGCTAGAGCCGGGACTGAAGCTTTCTTT.

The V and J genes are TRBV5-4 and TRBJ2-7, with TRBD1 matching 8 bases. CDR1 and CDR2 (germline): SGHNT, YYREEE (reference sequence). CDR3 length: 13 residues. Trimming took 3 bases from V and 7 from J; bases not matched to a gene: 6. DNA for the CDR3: TGTGCCAGCAGCTCGGACAGGGTATCAGAGCAGTACTTC. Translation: CASSSDRVSEQYF.

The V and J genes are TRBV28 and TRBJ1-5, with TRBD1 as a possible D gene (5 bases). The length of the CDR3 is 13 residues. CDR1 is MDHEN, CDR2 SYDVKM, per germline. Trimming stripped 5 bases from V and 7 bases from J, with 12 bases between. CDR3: CASSPGNEQPQHF. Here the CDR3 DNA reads TGTGCCAGCAGTCCAGGGAACGAGCAGCCCCAGCATTTT.

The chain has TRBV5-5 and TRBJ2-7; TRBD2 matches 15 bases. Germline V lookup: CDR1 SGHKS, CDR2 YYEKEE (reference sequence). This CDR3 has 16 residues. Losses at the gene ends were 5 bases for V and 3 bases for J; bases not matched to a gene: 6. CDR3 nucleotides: TGTGCCAGCAGTCCGGGACTAGCGGGAGGTCTCTACGAGCAGTACTTC. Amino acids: CASSPGLAGGLYEQYF.

This chain's CDR3 is CASSYSTGTGSQPQHF. In DNA, the CDR3 is TGTGCCAGCAGTTACTCTACCGGGACAGGGAGTCAGCCCCAGCATTTT. The V and J genes are TRBV6-6 and TRBJ1-5, with 9 bases fitting TRBD1. CDR1 and CDR2 (germline): MNHNY, SVGAGI (reference sequence). With 0 bases clipped from V and 6 bases from J, the junction kept 6 bases outside the gene matches. The CDR3 consists of 16 residues.

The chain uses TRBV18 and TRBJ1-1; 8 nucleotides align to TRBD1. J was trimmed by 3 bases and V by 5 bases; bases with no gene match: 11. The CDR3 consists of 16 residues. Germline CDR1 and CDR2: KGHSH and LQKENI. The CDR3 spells CASSEMDRAYHTEAFF. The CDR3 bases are TGTGCCAGCTCAGAAATGGACAGGGCTTATCACACTGAAGCTTTCTTT.

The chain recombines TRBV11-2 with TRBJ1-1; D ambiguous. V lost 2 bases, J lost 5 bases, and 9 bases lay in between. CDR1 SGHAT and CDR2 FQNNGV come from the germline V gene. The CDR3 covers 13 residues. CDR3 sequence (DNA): TGTGCCAGCAGCTTATGGAGTCAAACTGAAGCTTTCTTT. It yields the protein CASSLWSQTEAFF. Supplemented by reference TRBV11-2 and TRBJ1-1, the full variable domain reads EAGVAQSPRYKIIEKRQSVAFWCNPISGHATLYWYQQILGQGPKLLIQFQNNGVVDDSQLPKDRFSAERLKGVDSTLKIQPAKLEDSAVYLCASSLWSQTEAFFGQGTRLTVV.

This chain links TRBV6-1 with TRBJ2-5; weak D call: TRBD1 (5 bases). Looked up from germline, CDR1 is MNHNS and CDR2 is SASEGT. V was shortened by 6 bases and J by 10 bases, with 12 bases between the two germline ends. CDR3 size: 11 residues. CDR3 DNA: TGTGCCAGCAGCGACAGCACCTACCAGTACTTC. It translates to CASSDSTYQYF.

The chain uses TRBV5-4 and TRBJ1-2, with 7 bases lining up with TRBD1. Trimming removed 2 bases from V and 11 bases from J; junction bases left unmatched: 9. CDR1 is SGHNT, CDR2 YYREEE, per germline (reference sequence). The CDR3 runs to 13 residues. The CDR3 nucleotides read TGTGCCAGCAGCTTAGACAGGGTTCTAAGTTACACCTTC. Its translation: CASSLDRVLSYTF. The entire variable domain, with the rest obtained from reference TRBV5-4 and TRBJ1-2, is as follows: ETGVTQSPTHLIKTRGQQVTLRCSSQSGHNTVSWYQQALGQGPQFIFQYYREEENGRGNFPPRFSGLQFPNYSSELNVNALELDDSALYLCASSLDRVLSYTFGSGTRLTVV.

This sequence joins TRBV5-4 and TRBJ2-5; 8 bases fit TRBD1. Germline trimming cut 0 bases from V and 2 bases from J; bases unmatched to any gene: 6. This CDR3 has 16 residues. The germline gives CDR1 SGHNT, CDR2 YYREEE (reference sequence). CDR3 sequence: CASSLGTGGRQETQYF. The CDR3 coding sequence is TGTGCCAGCAGCTTGGGTACAGGGGGGAGGCAAGAGACCCAGTACTTC.

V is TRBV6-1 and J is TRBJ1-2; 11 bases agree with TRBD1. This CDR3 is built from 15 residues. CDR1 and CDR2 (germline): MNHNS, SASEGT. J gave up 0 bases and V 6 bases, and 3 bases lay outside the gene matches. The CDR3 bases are TGTGCCAGCAGATGGACAGGGGGCCCTAACTATGGCTACACCTTC. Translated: CASRWTGGPNYGYTF.

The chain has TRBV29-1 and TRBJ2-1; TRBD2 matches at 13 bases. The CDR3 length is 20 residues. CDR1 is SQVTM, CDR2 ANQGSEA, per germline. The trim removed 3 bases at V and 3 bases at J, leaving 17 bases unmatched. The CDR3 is CSVENLGRLAGGENYNEQFF. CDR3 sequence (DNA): TGCAGCGTTGAGAATCTGGGTAGACTAGCGGGAGGAGAAAACTACAATGAGCAGTTCTTC.